A selection of T cell receptor beta chains follows, all from one sample in a study of T cell repertoires in cytomegalovirus infection. TCRdb itself ran the reads through MiXCR, one entry per CDR3 protein. The sample records roughly 500,000 distinct CDR3 sequences, approximately 17% being singletons. Material: CD8+ T cells from PBMCs. These receptors were obtained from a human donor in good health (CMV status not recorded). Some clones in this sample may be carry-over from other donors' samples. CDR3s include the opening cysteine and the closing phenylalanine or tryptophan. Each record gives: V gene, J gene, D gene, clone size, CDR3 DNA, CDR3 protein. D genes are given only for firm matches. Rows may omit the clone size; those that give it use once, few, many or a size class.

V gene: TRBV7-3
J gene: TRBJ2-3
D gene: NA
clone size: many
CDR3 DNA: TGTGCCAGCAGCTTACCGGAGATTCCAGATACGCAGTATTTT
CDR3 protein: CASSLPEIPDTQYF

V gene: TRBV12-3/TRBV12-4
J gene: TRBJ2-7
D gene: NA
clone size: many
CDR3 DNA: TGTGCCAGCAGTCCGACTCCAGCTCACAAATTCTCCTACGAGCAGTACTTC
CDR3 protein: CASSPTPAHKFSYEQYF

V gene: TRBV7-8
J gene: TRBJ1-2
D gene: NA
clone size: many
CDR3 DNA: TGTGCCAGCGGGGGGGTAGATGGCTACACCTTC
CDR3 protein: CASGGVDGYTF

V gene: TRBV29-1
J gene: TRBJ2-7
D gene: NA
clone size: few
CDR3 DNA: TGCAGCGTTAATGACCGGGACAACTCCTACGAGCAGTACTTC
CDR3 protein: CSVNDRDNSYEQYF

V gene: TRBV27
J gene: TRBJ2-3
D gene: TRBD2
clone size: few
CDR3 DNA: TGTGCCTCAGTGCAGCGGGGCCTCACAGATACGCAGTATTTT
CDR3 protein: CASVQRGLTDTQYF

V gene: TRBV20-1
J gene: TRBJ1-2
D gene: TRBD1
clone size: NA
CDR3 DNA: TGCAGTGCTAGAGATGGACAGGCCCTAAACTATGGCTACACCTTC
CDR3 protein: CSARDGQALNYGYTF

V gene: TRBV6-5
J gene: TRBJ1-2
D gene: TRBD1
clone size: many
CDR3 DNA: TGTGCCAGCAGGATACAGGGGCCCGCGGCAGGCTACACCTTC
CDR3 protein: CASRIQGPAAGYTF

V gene: TRBV2
J gene: TRBJ1-6
D gene: TRBD1
clone size: few
CDR3 DNA: TGTGCCAGCATTGGACAGGGTTTTTCACCCCTCCACTTT
CDR3 protein: CASIGQGFSPLHF

V gene: TRBV7-3
J gene: TRBJ2-2
D gene: TRBD2
clone size: NA
CDR3 DNA: TGTGCCAGCAGCTTAAATAGCGGGAGGGTAACCGGGGAGCTGTTTTTT
CDR3 protein: CASSLNSGRVTGELFF

V gene: TRBV7-2
J gene: TRBJ1-5
D gene: NA
clone size: many
CDR3 DNA: TGTGCCAGCAGCGCTTCAGGGGAGAATCAGCCCCAGCATTTT
CDR3 protein: CASSASGENQPQHF

V gene: TRBV28
J gene: TRBJ2-3
D gene: TRBD1
clone size: NA
CDR3 DNA: TGTGCCAGCAGTTGGCACCAACAGGGGAGTGGAACAGATACGCAGTATTTT
CDR3 protein: CASSWHQQGSGTDTQYF

V gene: TRBV12-3/TRBV12-4
J gene: TRBJ1-1
D gene: NA
clone size: few
CDR3 DNA: TGTGCCAGCACGTCCCAGGGGACGGCGAACACTGAAGCTTTCTTT
CDR3 protein: CASTSQGTANTEAFF

V gene: TRBV6-1
J gene: TRBJ2-7
D gene: TRBD1
clone size: many
CDR3 DNA: TGTGCCAGCAGTGGAGGGACAGGGTCCCACGAGCAGTACTTC
CDR3 protein: CASSGGTGSHEQYF

V gene: TRBV15
J gene: TRBJ2-6
D gene: TRBD1
clone size: few
CDR3 DNA: TGTGCCACCAGCGCCGGGACAGGGGGCGCAAATGGGGCCAACGTCCTGACTTTC
CDR3 protein: CATSAGTGGANGANVLTF

V gene: TRBV28
J gene: TRBJ2-3
D gene: NA
clone size: NA
CDR3 DNA: TGTGCCAGCAGCTTGCCGGAGGGGGACACAGATACGCAGTATTTT
CDR3 protein: CASSLPEGDTDTQYF

V gene: TRBV6-5
J gene: TRBJ1-4
D gene: TRBD1
clone size: NA
CDR3 DNA: TGTGCCAGCAGTCCATGGACAGGGTTCGGCGAAAAACTGTTTTTT
CDR3 protein: CASSPWTGFGEKLFF

V gene: TRBV7-8
J gene: TRBJ2-1
D gene: TRBD2
clone size: many
CDR3 DNA: TGTGCCAGCAGCTTAGCGGGGGGACTAGCGGCGGCCTACAATGAGCAGTTCTTC
CDR3 protein: CASSLAGGLAAAYNEQFF

V gene: TRBV19
J gene: TRBJ2-1
D gene: NA
clone size: many
CDR3 DNA: TGTGCCAGTACCGAGAGCGGGTCCGCCTACAATGAGCAGTTCTTC
CDR3 protein: CASTESGSAYNEQFF

V gene: TRBV5-1
J gene: TRBJ2-7
D gene: NA
clone size: NA
CDR3 DNA: TGCGCCAGCAGCTTAACGGACAGACCCTCCTACGAGCAGTACTTC
CDR3 protein: CASSLTDRPSYEQYF

V gene: TRBV5-1
J gene: TRBJ2-1
D gene: TRBD1
clone size: NA
CDR3 DNA: TGCGCCAGCAGCTCGGTACAGGGGTTGATGAATGAGCAGTTCTTC
CDR3 protein: CASSSVQGLMNEQFF

V gene: TRBV6-1
J gene: TRBJ1-1
D gene: NA
clone size: many
CDR3 DNA: TGTGCCAGCAGGGAGCCGGGGATGAACACTGAAGCTTTCTTT
CDR3 protein: CASREPGMNTEAFF

V gene: TRBV7-8
J gene: TRBJ2-2
D gene: NA
clone size: many
CDR3 DNA: TGTGCCAGCAGCCCCCTGGGCGGAATTAACACCGGGGAGCTGTTTTTT
CDR3 protein: CASSPLGGINTGELFF

V gene: TRBV6-5
J gene: TRBJ1-2
D gene: NA
clone size: NA
CDR3 DNA: TGTGCCAGCACCCCTCTCCGAGCTAACTATGGCTACACCTTC
CDR3 protein: CASTPLRANYGYTF

V gene: TRBV5-1
J gene: TRBJ2-1
D gene: NA
clone size: many
CDR3 DNA: TGCGCCAGCAGCTCGTCGGGAGTGGAAAACAATGAGCAGTTCTTC
CDR3 protein: CASSSSGVENNEQFF

V gene: TRBV11-2
J gene: TRBJ2-4
D gene: NA
clone size: NA
CDR3 DNA: TGTGCCAGCAGCTTAGTTCAGAAAAACATTCAGTACTTC
CDR3 protein: CASSLVQKNIQYF

V gene: TRBV12-3/TRBV12-4
J gene: TRBJ2-1
D gene: NA
clone size: many
CDR3 DNA: TGTGCCAGCAGTTTTGTGGGGGGGCCGAAGTCCTACAATGAGCAGTTCTTC
CDR3 protein: CASSFVGGPKSYNEQFF

V gene: TRBV4-2
J gene: TRBJ2-7
D gene: NA
clone size: NA
CDR3 DNA: TGTGCCAGCAGCCAAGATTCCGGGGGAGGATACTACGAGCAGTACTTC
CDR3 protein: CASSQDSGGGYYEQYF

V gene: TRBV6-1
J gene: TRBJ2-5
D gene: TRBD2
clone size: few
CDR3 DNA: TGTGCCAGCAGTAAGCTGGGACTAGCGGGAGCGCGGGAGACCCAGTACTTC
CDR3 protein: CASSKLGLAGARETQYF

V gene: TRBV2
J gene: TRBJ2-1
D gene: TRBD2
clone size: many
CDR3 DNA: TGTGCCAGCCAAGGCGGGAGAGGGCTGTACAATGAGCAGTTCTTC
CDR3 protein: CASQGGRGLYNEQFF

V gene: TRBV12-3/TRBV12-4
J gene: TRBJ2-7
D gene: TRBD1
clone size: many
CDR3 DNA: TGTGCCAGCAGCCAAGGGGACAGTTCCTACGAGCAGTACTTC
CDR3 protein: CASSQGDSSYEQYF

V gene: TRBV5-1
J gene: TRBJ1-2
D gene: NA
clone size: NA
CDR3 DNA: TGCGCCAGCAGTGCGAGGGCGGATGGCTACACCTTC
CDR3 protein: CASSARADGYTF

V gene: TRBV9
J gene: TRBJ2-1
D gene: TRBD2
clone size: few
CDR3 DNA: TGTGCCAGCAGCGACTCGCCGGGGGAGATCGCGAGCGGGGGGGGCAATGAGCAGTTCTTC
CDR3 protein: CASSDSPGEIASGGGNEQFF

V gene: TRBV19
J gene: TRBJ1-1
D gene: NA
clone size: many
CDR3 DNA: TGTGCCAGTAGTATGGGGAACACTGAAGCTTTCTTT
CDR3 protein: CASSMGNTEAFF

V gene: TRBV9
J gene: TRBJ1-3
D gene: NA
clone size: once
CDR3 DNA: TGTGCCAGCAGCGTAGCAGGGCTCTCTGGAAACACCATATATTTT
CDR3 protein: CASSVAGLSGNTIYF

V gene: TRBV10-3
J gene: TRBJ1-2
D gene: NA
clone size: few
CDR3 DNA: TGTGCCACCCGGGGGGATGGCTACACCTTC
CDR3 protein: CATRGDGYTF

V gene: TRBV15
J gene: TRBJ1-1
D gene: TRBD1
clone size: many
CDR3 DNA: TGTGCCACCAGCAGAGGGACAGGGGGAACGGCTGAAGCTTTCTTT
CDR3 protein: CATSRGTGGTAEAFF

V gene: TRBV2
J gene: TRBJ2-7
D gene: TRBD1
clone size: few
CDR3 DNA: TGTGCCAGCAGTGACACCGGGACAGGGGATGACGAGCAGTACTTC
CDR3 protein: CASSDTGTGDDEQYF

V gene: TRBV19
J gene: TRBJ1-5
D gene: NA
clone size: many
CDR3 DNA: TGTGCCAGTAGTTCCCCGGGGGGAAATCAGCCCCAGCATTTT
CDR3 protein: CASSSPGGNQPQHF

V gene: TRBV6-6
J gene: TRBJ2-1
D gene: NA
clone size: once
CDR3 DNA: TGTGCCAGCAGTTACTCGATTTCAGTGGGAGGTTCAAATGAGCAGTTCTTC
CDR3 protein: CASSYSISVGGSNEQFF

V gene: TRBV3-1
J gene: TRBJ2-7
D gene: TRBD1
clone size: NA
CDR3 DNA: TGTGCCAGCAGCCACAAACAGGGGGCACCAACCTACGAGCAGTACTTC
CDR3 protein: CASSHKQGAPTYEQYF

V gene: TRBV2
J gene: TRBJ2-7
D gene: NA
clone size: few
CDR3 DNA: TGTGCCAGCAGTGAATTGACAGGTGTGGCCGAGCAGTACTTC
CDR3 protein: CASSELTGVAEQYF